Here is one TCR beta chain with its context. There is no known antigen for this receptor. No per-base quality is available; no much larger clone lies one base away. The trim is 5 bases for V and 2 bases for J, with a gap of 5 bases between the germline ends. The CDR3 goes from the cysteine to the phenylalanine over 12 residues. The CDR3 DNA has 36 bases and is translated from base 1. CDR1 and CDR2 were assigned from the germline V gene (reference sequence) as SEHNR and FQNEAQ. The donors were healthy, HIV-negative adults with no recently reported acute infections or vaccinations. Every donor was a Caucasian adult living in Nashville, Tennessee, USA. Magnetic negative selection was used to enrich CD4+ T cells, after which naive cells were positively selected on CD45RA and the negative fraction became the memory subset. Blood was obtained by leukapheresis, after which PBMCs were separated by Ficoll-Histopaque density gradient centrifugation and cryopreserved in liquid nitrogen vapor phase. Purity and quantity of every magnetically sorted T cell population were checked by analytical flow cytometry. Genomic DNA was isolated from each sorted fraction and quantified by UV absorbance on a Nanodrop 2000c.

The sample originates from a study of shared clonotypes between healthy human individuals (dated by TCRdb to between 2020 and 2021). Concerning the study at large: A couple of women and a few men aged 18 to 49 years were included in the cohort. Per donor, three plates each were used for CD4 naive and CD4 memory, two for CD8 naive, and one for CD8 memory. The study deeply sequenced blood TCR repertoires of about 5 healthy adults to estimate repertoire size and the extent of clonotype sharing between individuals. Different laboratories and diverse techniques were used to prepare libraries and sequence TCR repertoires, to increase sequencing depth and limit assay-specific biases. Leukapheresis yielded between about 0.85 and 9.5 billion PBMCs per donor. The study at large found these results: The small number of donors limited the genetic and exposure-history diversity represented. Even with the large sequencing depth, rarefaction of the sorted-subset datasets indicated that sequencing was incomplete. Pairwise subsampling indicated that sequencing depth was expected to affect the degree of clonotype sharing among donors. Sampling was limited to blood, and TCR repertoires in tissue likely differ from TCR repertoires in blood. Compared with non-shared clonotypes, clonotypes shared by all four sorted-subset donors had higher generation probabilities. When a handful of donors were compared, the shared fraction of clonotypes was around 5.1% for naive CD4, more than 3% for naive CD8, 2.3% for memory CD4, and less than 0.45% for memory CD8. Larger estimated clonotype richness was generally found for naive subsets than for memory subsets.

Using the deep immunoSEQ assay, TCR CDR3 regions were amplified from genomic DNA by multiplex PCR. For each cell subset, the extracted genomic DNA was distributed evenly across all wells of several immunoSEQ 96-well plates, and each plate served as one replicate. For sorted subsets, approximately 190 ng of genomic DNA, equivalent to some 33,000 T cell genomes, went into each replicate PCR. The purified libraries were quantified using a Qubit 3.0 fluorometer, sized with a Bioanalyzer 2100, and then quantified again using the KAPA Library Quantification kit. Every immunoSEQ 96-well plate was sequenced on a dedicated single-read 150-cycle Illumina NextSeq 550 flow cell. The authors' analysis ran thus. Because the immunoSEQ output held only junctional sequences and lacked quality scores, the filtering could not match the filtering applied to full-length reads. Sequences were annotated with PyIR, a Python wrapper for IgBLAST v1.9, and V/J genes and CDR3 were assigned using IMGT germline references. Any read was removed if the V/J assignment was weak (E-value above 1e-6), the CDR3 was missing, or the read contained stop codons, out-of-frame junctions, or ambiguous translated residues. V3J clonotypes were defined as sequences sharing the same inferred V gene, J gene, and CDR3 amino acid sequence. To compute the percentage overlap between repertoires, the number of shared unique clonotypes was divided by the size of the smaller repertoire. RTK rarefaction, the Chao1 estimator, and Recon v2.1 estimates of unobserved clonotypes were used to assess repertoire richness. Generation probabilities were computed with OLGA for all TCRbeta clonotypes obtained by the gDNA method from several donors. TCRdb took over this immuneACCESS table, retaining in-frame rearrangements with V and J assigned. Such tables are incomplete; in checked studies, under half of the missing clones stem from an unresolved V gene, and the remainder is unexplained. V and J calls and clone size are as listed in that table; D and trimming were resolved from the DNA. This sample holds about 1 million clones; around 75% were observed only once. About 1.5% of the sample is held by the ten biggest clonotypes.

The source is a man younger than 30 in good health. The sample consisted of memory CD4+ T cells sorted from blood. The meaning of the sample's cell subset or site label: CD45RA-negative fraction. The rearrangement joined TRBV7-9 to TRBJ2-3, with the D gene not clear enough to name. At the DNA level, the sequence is TGTGCCAGCAGCGACCACACAGATACGCAGTATTTT. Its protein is CASSDHTDTQYF.